The next 24 T cell receptor beta chains were all read from a single sample in a study of cytomegalovirus exposure and HLA in healthy donors. Vbeta (60) and Jbeta (13) primers were used in the PCR. Produced via immunoSEQ multiplex PCR; TCRdb's table is partial and in-frame only. The table lists about 85,000 clones, under 80% of them singletons. Sequencing was performed on PBMCs. The receptor source for this set is a boy between 10 and 17 years old in good health and CMV-seronegative.

The CDR3 bases are TGTGCCTGGGACGCGACGGGTACTGAAGCTTTCTTT. Translated, it gives CAWDATGTEAFF. The V gene is TRBV30, the J gene TRBJ1-1; D call uncertain. Germline values: CDR1 GTSNPN, CDR2 SVGIG (reference sequence). This CDR3 region has 12 residues. V gave up 5 bases and J gave up 5 bases, with 12 bases separating them.

This clone was detected only a few times. The chain links TRBV28 to TRBJ1-5; tentative D call: TRBD1 (5 bases). This CDR3 has 14 residues. With 5 bases removed from V and 0 bases from J, the gap between germline ends came to 8 bases. Germline CDR1 reads MDHEN; CDR2 reads SYDVKM. The CDR3 is CASSRQLSNQPQHF. Written as DNA, the CDR3 is TGTGCCAGCAGTCGACAGCTTAGCAATCAGCCCCAGCATTTT.

The chain carries TRBV29-1 and TRBJ2-1; TRBD1 aligns across 8 bases. Losses at the gene ends were 3 bases for V and 8 bases for J; bases not matched to a gene: 9. Germline V gives CDR1 SQVTM, CDR2 ANQGSEA. The CDR3 has 14 residues. This chain's CDR3 is CSVEGQGARYEQFF. CDR3 bases: TGCAGCGTTGAGGGGCAGGGGGCGCGGTATGAGCAGTTCTTC.

This clone was detected a few times. The chain couples TRBV6-1 to TRBJ1-5; 9 bases line up with TRBD1. V lost 11 bases to trimming and J lost 4 bases; unmatched junction nucleotides: 9. The CDR3 totals 14 residues. CDR1 and CDR2 (germline): MNHNS, SASEGT. The CDR3 region has the DNA TGTGCCGGGCAACAGGGGGCTGGAAATCAGCCCCAGCATTTT. Translating gives CAGQQGAGNQPQHF.

The rearrangement uses TRBV7-9 and TRBJ2-7; a weak D match, TRBD2 (6 bases). Germline V lookup: CDR1 SEHNR, CDR2 FQNEAQ (reference sequence). The V end was cut by 1 base, the J end by 3 bases, with 10 bases between. The CDR3 runs to 14 residues. CDR3: CASSLGVGGYEQYF. In DNA, the CDR3 is TGTGCCAGCAGCTTAGGGGTCGGGGGCTACGAGCAGTACTTC.

This chain's CDR3 is CASRVRGQNTEAFF. The CDR3 nucleotides read TGTGCCAGCAGGGTACGGGGACAGAACACTGAAGCTTTCTTT. The J gene is TRBJ1-1, the V gene TRBV6-5; possible D gene TRBD1, 6 bases. The CDR3 loop spans 14 amino acids. The germline V and J ends were trimmed by 6 bases and 1 base, with 12 bases remaining between them. Germline V CDR1 and CDR2: MNHEY, SVGAGI.

The rearrangement links TRBV6-6 to TRBJ1-5, with 9 bases lining up with TRBD1. Trimming removed 7 bases from V and 8 bases from J; junction bases left unmatched: 9. The CDR3 is 14 amino acids. The germline gives CDR1 MNHNY, CDR2 SVGAGI (reference sequence). The DNA of the CDR3 is TGTGCCAGCAAAAAGACAGGGGGAGCTGAGCCCCAGCATTTT. It encodes CASKKTGGAEPQHF.

The CDR3, as DNA: TGCGCCAGCAGCTCCACTAGCGGGATCGAGACCCAGTACTTC. Translating it yields CASSSTSGIETQYF. V is TRBV5-1 and J is TRBJ2-5; TRBD2 aligns across 10 bases. CDR3 length equals 14 residues. Per the germline V gene, CDR1 is SGHRS and CDR2 is YFSETQ. The V gene end was trimmed by 3 bases and the J gene end by 5 bases; junction bases not matched to a gene: 4.

This clone was seen only once. This chain links TRBV2 with TRBJ2-1, with 10 bases matching TRBD1. CDR1 is SNHLY, CDR2 FYNNEI, per germline. With V trimmed by 4 bases and J by 8 bases, 5 bases remained unmatched. CDR3 length: 14 amino acids. This chain's CDR3 is CASSAGTGVDEQFF. The DNA for the CDR3 is TGTGCCAGCAGTGCCGGGACAGGGGTGGATGAGCAGTTCTTC.

The genes are TRBV9 and TRBJ1-4; TRBD1 is a possible D gene (6 bases). Germline V gene sequence: CDR1 SGDLS, CDR2 YYNGEE. This CDR3 has 15 amino acids. Trimming shortened V by 3 bases and J by 8 bases, and 17 bases separated the two germline ends. CDR3 amino acids: CASSEGEGVFEKLFF. Here the CDR3 DNA reads TGTGCCAGCAGCGAGGGAGAGGGGGTATTCGAAAAACTGTTTTTT.

J is TRBJ1-2 and V is TRBV4-1; D is unresolved. The germline CDR1 and CDR2 sequences are MGHRA and YSYEKL. The CDR3 consists of 13 residues. Trimming removed 0 bases at V and 2 bases at J, with 4 bases between. In nucleotides, the CDR3 is TGCGCCAGCAGCCAAGACAGAAACTATGGCTACACCTTC. This codes for CASSQDRNYGYTF.

This clone was observed a handful of times. In DNA, the CDR3 is TGCGCCAGCAGCCAAGAGGTCGGGACTGGTCTCAAAAACATTCAGTACTTC. Protein sequence: CASSQEVGTGLKNIQYF. V usage is TRBV4-1 and J usage is TRBJ2-4; D might be TRBD2 (6 bases). The CDR3 spans 17 residues. CDR1 is MGHRA and CDR2 is YSYEKL in the germline V gene. V lost 0 bases and J lost 3, with 15 bases in between.

The chain uses TRBV11-2 and TRBJ2-7; TRBD2 agrees at 12 bases. The CDR3 sequence is 16 residues long. V was clipped by 4 bases and J by 3 bases; unmatched bases: 7. CDR1 SGHAT and CDR2 FQNNGV come from the germline V gene. CDR3 DNA: TGTGCCAGCAGCTCACCAACTAGCGGGGGGCTCTACGAGCAGTACTTC. This translates into CASSSPTSGGLYEQYF.

The chain uses TRBV6-5 and TRBJ1-5; D possibly corresponds to TRBD1 (5 bases). The CDR3 contains 13 residues. With 6 bases removed from V and 7 bases from J, the gap between germline ends came to 13 bases. Germline values: CDR1 MNHEY, CDR2 SVGAGI. Written as DNA, the CDR3 is TGTGCCAGCAGGGGGGGACTTAGACAGCCCCAGCATTTT. The encoded protein is CASRGGLRQPQHF.

The genes are TRBV7-2 and TRBJ1-5; D ambiguous. Per germline, CDR1 SGHTA and CDR2 FQGNSA. The CDR3 is made up of 13 amino acids. Deletions cut 3 bases from V and 4 bases from J, with 7 bases between. CDR3 loop: CASSFRGNQPQHF. CDR3 bases: TGTGCCAGCAGCTTCCGGGGAAATCAGCCCCAGCATTTT.

The CDR3 region has the DNA TGTGCCAGTAGTATTCCTACGGGAGGGGGCGGTCAGCCCCAGCATTTT. Its translation is CASSIPTGGGGQPQHF. This sequence joins TRBV19 and TRBJ1-5; 7 bases line up with TRBD1. The germline gives CDR1 LNHDA, CDR2 SQIVND (reference sequence). V gave up 3 bases and J gave up 6 bases; unmatched junction bases: 11. The CDR3 covers 16 residues.

This clone was observed a few times. V and J are TRBV5-6 and TRBJ1-5; TRBD1 agrees at 7 bases. CDR1 and CDR2 (germline): SGHDT, YYEEEE. This CDR3 contains 15 residues. Trimming at V came to 4 bases and at J to 4 bases, leaving 8 bases not matched to a gene. The CDR3 sequence: CASSRGQLNNQPQHF. CDR3 sequence (DNA): TGTGCCAGCAGCCGGGGACAGCTTAATAATCAGCCCCAGCATTTT.

About this clone: This CDR3 is also generated by other DNA sequences in the sample. V gene TRBV4-3 combines with J gene TRBJ1-4; weak D call: TRBD1 (6 bases). The CDR3 is made up of 15 amino acids. Trimming took 0 bases from V and 11 from J, leaving 16 bases between them. Germline loops: CDR1 LGHNA, CDR2 YSLEER. The CDR3 bases are TGCGCCAGCAGCCAAGACTTTGCGGACAGAGGGAAACTGTTTTTT. Protein: CASSQDFADRGKLFF.

This chain joins TRBV5-8 and TRBJ1-5; no definite D call. The CDR3 contains 15 residues. Germline V gene data show CDR1 as SGHTS and CDR2 as YDEGEE. V was pared by 1 base and J by 1 base, with 9 bases between. In DNA, the CDR3 is TGTGCCAGCAGCTTGCCAGTGCTGAGCAATCAGCCCCAGCATTTT. Protein product: CASSLPVLSNQPQHF.

This rearrangement joins TRBV15 to TRBJ1-5; maybe TRBD1 (5 bases). Germline CDR1 is LNHNV and CDR2 is YYDKDF (reference sequence). The CDR3 totals 15 residues. V lost 5 bases to trimming and J lost 0 bases, with 11 bases between them. CDR3: CATSGGTVSNQPQHF. In DNA, the CDR3 is TGTGCCACCAGCGGAGGGACTGTTAGCAATCAGCCCCAGCATTTT.

V gene TRBV4-2 combines with J gene TRBJ2-1, with 9 bases matching TRBD2. The germline gives CDR1 LGHNA, CDR2 YNFKEQ. This CDR3 has 14 residues. J lost 12 bases, V lost 1 base, and 7 bases had no gene match. CDR3 residues: CASSQGLAGIRQFF. CDR3 nucleotide sequence: TGTGCCAGCAGCCAAGGGCTAGCGGGGATCCGGCAGTTCTTC.

The chain has TRBV25-1 and TRBJ2-1; tentatively, D is TRBD2 (6 bases). From germline, CDR1 is MGHDK and CDR2 SYGVNS. Deletions cut 7 bases from V and 6 bases from J, with 7 bases between. The CDR3 extends over 11 amino acids. CDR3 protein: CASTRGNEQFF. In DNA form, the CDR3 reads TGTGCCAGCACGCGGGGCAATGAGCAGTTCTTC. Complete variable domain (other parts from reference TRBV25-1 and TRBJ2-1): EADIYQTPRYLVIGTGKKITLECSQTMGHDKMYWYQQDPGMELHLIHYSYGVNSTEKGDLSSESTVSRIRTEHFPLTLESARPSHTSQYLCASTRGNEQFFGPGTRLTVL.

The chain couples TRBV7-6 to TRBJ2-7; possibly TRBD1 for D (6 bases). Germline CDR1 SGHVS, CDR2 FNYEAQ. The CDR3 loop spans 15 amino acids. Trimming took 1 base from V and 0 from J, leaving 10 bases between them. CDR3 amino acids: CASSLGPGHSYEQYF. The CDR3 coding sequence is TGTGCCAGCAGCTTAGGCCCGGGACACTCCTACGAGCAGTACTTC.

The rearrangement joins TRBV27 to TRBJ2-7; 8 bases are a match to TRBD1. The CDR3 consists of 13 residues. Germline loops: CDR1 MNHEY, CDR2 SMNVEV (reference sequence). V dropped 5 bases and J dropped 6; count of bases not matched to a gene: 6. CDR3 DNA sequence: TGTGCCAGCAGTCTGACAGGGGTAGGCGAGCAGTACTTC. As protein: CASSLTGVGEQYF.